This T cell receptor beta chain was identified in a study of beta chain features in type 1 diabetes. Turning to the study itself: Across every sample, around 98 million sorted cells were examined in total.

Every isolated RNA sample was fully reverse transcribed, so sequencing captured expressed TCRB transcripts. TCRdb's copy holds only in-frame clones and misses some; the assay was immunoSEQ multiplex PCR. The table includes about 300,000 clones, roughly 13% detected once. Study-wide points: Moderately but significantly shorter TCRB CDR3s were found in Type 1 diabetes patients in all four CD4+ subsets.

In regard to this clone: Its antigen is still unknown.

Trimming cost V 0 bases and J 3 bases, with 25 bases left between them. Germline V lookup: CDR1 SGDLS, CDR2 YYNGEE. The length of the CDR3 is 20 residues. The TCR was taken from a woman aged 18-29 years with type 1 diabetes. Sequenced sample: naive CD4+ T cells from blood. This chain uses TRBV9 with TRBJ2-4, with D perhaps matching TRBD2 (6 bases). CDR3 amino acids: CASSVERDLGGSRGKNIQYF. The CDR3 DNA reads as TGTGCCAGCAGCGTAGAAAGGGATCTTGGGGGGAGTCGGGGCAAAAACATTCAGTACTTC.